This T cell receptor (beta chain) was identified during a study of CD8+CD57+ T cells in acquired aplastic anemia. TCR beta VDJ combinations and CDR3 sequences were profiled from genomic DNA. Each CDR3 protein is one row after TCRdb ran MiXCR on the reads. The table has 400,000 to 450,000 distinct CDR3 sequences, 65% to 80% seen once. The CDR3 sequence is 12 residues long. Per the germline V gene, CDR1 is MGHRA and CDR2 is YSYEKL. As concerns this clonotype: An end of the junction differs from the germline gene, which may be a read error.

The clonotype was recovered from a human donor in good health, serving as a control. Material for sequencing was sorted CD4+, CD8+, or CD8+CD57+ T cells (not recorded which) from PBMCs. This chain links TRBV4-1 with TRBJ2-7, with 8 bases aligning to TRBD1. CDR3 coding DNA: TGTGCCAGCAGTTCGACAGGGGTCGAGCAGTACTTC. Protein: CASSSTGVEQYF.